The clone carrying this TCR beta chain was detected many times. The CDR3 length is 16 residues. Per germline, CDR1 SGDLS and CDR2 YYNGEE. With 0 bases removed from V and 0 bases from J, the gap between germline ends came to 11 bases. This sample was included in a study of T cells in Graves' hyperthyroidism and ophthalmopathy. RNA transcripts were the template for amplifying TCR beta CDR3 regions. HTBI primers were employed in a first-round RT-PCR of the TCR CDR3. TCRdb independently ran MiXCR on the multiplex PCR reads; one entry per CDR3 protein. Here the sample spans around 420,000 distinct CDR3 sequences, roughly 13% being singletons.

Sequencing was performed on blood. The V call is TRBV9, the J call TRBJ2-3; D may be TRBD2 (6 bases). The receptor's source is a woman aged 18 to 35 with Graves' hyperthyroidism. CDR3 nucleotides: TGTGCCAGCAGCGTAGAGGGCGGGGCCAGCACAGATACGCAGTATTTT. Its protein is CASSVEGGASTDTQYF.